A single sample gave rise to the 19 T cell receptor beta chains below, sequenced in a study of long-term antiretroviral therapy in people with HIV. Runs used v3.0 of the immunoSEQ assay and were done at survey level. Only in-frame clones appear in the TCRdb table, and some are missing; sequencing was by immunoSEQ multiplex PCR. The table includes about 25,000 clones, about 79% detected once. The sample consisted of unsorted PBMCs, taken 0.7 years before starting antiretroviral therapy. The receptors were sampled from a man between 25 and 39 years old with HIV.

The chain combines TRBV2 with TRBJ1-2; the match to TRBD1 covers 10 bases. Germline loops: CDR1 SNHLY, CDR2 FYNNEI. The length of the CDR3 is 15 residues. The trim removed 4 bases at V and 2 bases at J, leaving 4 bases unmatched. CDR3 sequence reads: CASSGQGAVNYGYTF. CDR3 in DNA: TGTGCCAGCAGTGGACAGGGGGCGGTAAACTATGGCTACACCTTC.

Concerning this clone itself: Sequence at one end of the junction differs from germline and may be a read error. V is TRBV19 and J is TRBJ1-1; 9 bases align to TRBD1. The CDR3 spans 13 residues. CDR1 and CDR2 from the germline V gene are LNHDA and SQIVND (reference sequence). The CDR3 coding sequence is TGTGCCAGTCGGGACAGGGTGAAGACTGAAGCTTTCTTT. Amino acid sequence: CASRDRVKTEAFF.

The chain has TRBV6-6 and TRBJ2-7; D is possibly TRBD1 (7 bases). Trimming left V 2 bases short and J 1 base short, with 9 bases between. CDR3 length equals 14 residues. Per germline, CDR1 MNHNY and CDR2 SVGAGI (reference sequence). The CDR3 here is CASSYAGGSYEQYF. CDR3 coding DNA: TGTGCCAGCAGTTACGCAGGGGGGTCCTACGAGCAGTACTTC.

The chain uses TRBV15 and TRBJ1-4, with D perhaps matching TRBD1 (5 bases). Germline V gives CDR1 LNHNV, CDR2 YYDKDF (reference sequence). With 7 bases removed from V and 6 bases from J, the gap between germline ends came to 18 bases. CDR3 size: 15 residues. The DNA of the CDR3 is TGTGCCACCAAAATGTTGAGTTCCAGGGATGAAAAACTGTTTTTT. Translation: CATKMLSSRDEKLFF.

This clone was counted a few times. The J gene is TRBJ2-3, the V gene TRBV27; 8 bases align to TRBD2. CDR3 length: 15 residues. The germline CDR1 and CDR2 sequences are MNHEY and SMNVEV (reference sequence). V was pared by 6 bases and J by 6 bases, with 11 bases of the junction left unmatched. The CDR3 DNA sequence: TGTGCCAGCAGGTCTGCCGGGACTAGGAGGGATACGCAGTATTTT. It codes for CASRSAGTRRDTQYF.

The genes are TRBV7-2 and TRBJ2-2, with 11 nucleotides matching TRBD2. Germline-derived CDR1 and CDR2 are SGHTA and FQGNSA. This CDR3 spans 18 amino acids. J gave up 6 bases and V 4 bases, and 13 bases lay outside the gene matches. CDR3 residues: CASSSTPPLAGVAGELFF. Written as DNA, the CDR3 is TGTGCCAGCAGCTCGACCCCCCCACTAGCGGGGGTTGCCGGGGAGCTGTTTTTT.

This clone turned up a few times. The chain has TRBV4-2 and TRBJ2-3; no reliable D call. The CDR3 is 12 amino acids. The V end lost 3 bases, the J end lost 4 bases, and 5 bases lay between the germline ends. Germline V lookup: CDR1 LGHNA, CDR2 YNFKEQ. The CDR3 coding sequence is TGTGCCAGCAGCCAGTCCTCAGATACGCAGTATTTT. This gives the protein CASSQSSDTQYF.

The CDR3: CASSVDQDSYEQYF. DNA for the CDR3: TGTGCCAGCAGCGTAGACCAGGATTCCTACGAGCAGTACTTC. J is TRBJ2-7 and V is TRBV9; D is unresolved. Per the germline V gene, CDR1 is SGDLS and CDR2 is YYNGEE. The V end lost 0 bases, the J end lost 1 base, and 8 bases lay between the germline ends. This CDR3 has 14 residues.

The chain recombines TRBV4-2 with TRBJ2-5, with D perhaps matching TRBD1 (6 bases). The germline V gene has CDR1 LGHNA and CDR2 YNFKEQ. Deletions cut 3 bases from V and 5 bases from J, with 13 bases between. CDR3 length equals 14 residues. The CDR3 coding sequence is TGTGCCAGCAGCCAGGGCGAGGGGGTGGAGACCCAGTACTTC. Protein: CASSQGEGVETQYF.

A single count supports this clone. The chain couples TRBV18 to TRBJ2-6, with D perhaps given as TRBD1 or TRBD2 (5 bases each). The germline CDR1 and CDR2 sequences are KGHSH and LQKENI. The V end was cut by 2 bases, the J end by 2 bases, with 7 bases between. This CDR3 has 15 residues. Here the CDR3 DNA reads TGTGCCAGCTCACCAATGGGGGCTGGGGCCAACGTCCTGACTTTC. This encodes CASSPMGAGANVLTF.

The chain combines TRBV5-1 with TRBJ2-3; 12 positions agree with TRBD2. This CDR3 comprises 16 residues. Germline CDR1 reads SGHRS; CDR2 reads YFSETQ. V shed 3 bases and J 4 bases; nucleotides not matched to a gene: 6. The CDR3 loop reads CASSSGLAGTSDTQYF. CDR3 sequence (DNA): TGCGCCAGCAGCTCCGGACTAGCGGGGACCTCAGATACGCAGTATTTT.

CDR3 sequence: CASTQRGAGGYGYTF. The CDR3 DNA sequence: TGTGCCAGCACCCAGAGGGGCGCGGGTGGGTATGGCTACACCTTC. The chain has TRBV13 and TRBJ1-2, with D possibly matching TRBD1 (5 bases). Germline CDR1 and CDR2: PRHDT and FYEKMQ (reference sequence). The V end was cut by 7 bases, the J end by 5 bases, with 20 bases between. This CDR3 has 15 residues. The whole variable domain, remainder taken from reference TRBV13 and TRBJ1-2, is AAGVIQSPRHLIKEKRETATLKCYPIPRHDTVYWYQQGPGQDPQFLISFYEKMQSDKGSIPDRFSAQQFSDYHSELNMSSLELGDSALYFCASTQRGAGGYGYTFGSGTRLTVV.

The chain employs TRBV5-4 and TRBJ2-3; D is ambiguous. With 1 base removed from V and 5 bases from J, the gap between germline ends came to 17 bases. The CDR3 covers 16 residues. Looked up from germline, CDR1 is SGHNT and CDR2 is YYREEE (reference sequence). The CDR3 DNA is TGTGCCAGCAGCTTGACTAACCTCCCGGGCGTAGATACGCAGTATTTT. The encoded protein is CASSLTNLPGVDTQYF. Together with reference TRBV5-4 and TRBJ2-3, the CDR3 gives the full variable domain: ETGVTQSPTHLIKTRGQQVTLRCSSQSGHNTVSWYQQALGQGPQFIFQYYREEENGRGNFPPRFSGLQFPNYSSELNVNALELDDSALYLCASSLTNLPGVDTQYFGPGTRLTVL.

The rearrangement uses TRBV27 and TRBJ1-1; D call uncertain. V was clipped by 0 bases and J by 3 bases, with 14 bases between them. This CDR3 comprises 16 residues. The germline V gene has CDR1 MNHEY and CDR2 SMNVEV (reference sequence). The chain's CDR3 is CASSLSGRAWDTEAFF. CDR3 nucleotide sequence: TGTGCCAGCAGTTTATCGGGGAGGGCTTGGGACACTGAAGCTTTCTTT.

This chain connects TRBV30 to TRBJ2-1; 10 bases are shared with TRBD2. The J segment lost 3 bases and the V segment lost 4 bases, leaving 3 bases of the junction unmatched. The CDR3 runs 14 residues. The germline gives CDR1 GTSNPN, CDR2 SVGIG (reference sequence). This CDR3 reads CAWTSGGSYNEQFF. The CDR3 DNA reads TGTGCCTGGACTAGCGGGGGTAGCTACAATGAGCAGTTCTTC.

To note about this clone: At one end the junction does not follow the germline gene, possibly because of a read error. This chain links TRBV7-9 with TRBJ2-7; 8 bases fit TRBD2. The CDR3 loop spans 15 amino acids. Germline values: CDR1 SEHNR, CDR2 FQNEAQ (reference sequence). The CDR3 region is CASSSPAGGGEKENF. The CDR3 DNA reads TGTGCCAGCAGCTCCCCGGCCGGGGGGGGAGAAAAGGAAAACTTC.

The V call is TRBV19, the J call TRBJ1-5; no definite D call. The germline V gene has CDR1 LNHDA and CDR2 SQIVND (reference sequence). This CDR3 region has 14 residues. V lost 8 bases to trimming and J lost 8 bases, with 19 bases between them. CDR3 sequence (DNA): TGTGCCAGTTACATCGTTTGGGTGTTTGAGCCCCAGCATTTT. Residues: CASYIVWVFEPQHF.

In its sample, this clone ranks as medium-sized (0.01 to 0.1%). The V gene is TRBV28, the J gene TRBJ2-7, with TRBD2 matching 7 bases. CDR3 length: 13 residues. The V gene end was trimmed by 6 bases and the J gene end by 5 bases; junction bases not matched to a gene: 7. Germline loops: CDR1 MDHEN, CDR2 SYDVKM. CDR3 coding DNA: TGTGCCAGCAGCTCCGGGACTAACGACGAGCAGTACTTC. It translates to CASSSGTNDEQYF. Full variable domain (rest looked up from reference TRBV28 and TRBJ2-7): DVKVTQSSRYLVKRTGEKVFLECVQDMDHENMFWYRQDPGLGLRLIYFSYDVKMKEKGDIPEGYSVSREKKERFSLILESASTNQTSMYLCASSSGTNDEQYFGPGTRLTVT.

V usage is TRBV28 and J usage is TRBJ1-4; TRBD1 aligns across 7 bases. Trimming took 6 bases from V and 3 from J; bases not matched to a gene: 13. The CDR3 spans 17 residues. Germline CDR1 and CDR2: MDHEN and SYDVKM. The chain's CDR3 is CASSSPQGRSSNEKLFF. The CDR3 bases are TGTGCCAGCAGCTCCCCACAGGGGCGTTCTTCTAATGAAAAACTGTTTTTT.